This T cell receptor (beta chain) is from a study of T cell responses to AZD1222 COVID-19 vaccine. The germline CDR1 and CDR2 sequences are MDHEN and SYDVKM. Trimming cost V 2 bases and J 5 bases, with 13 bases left between them. The length of the CDR3 is 15 residues. A word on this clone: Its antigen remains unidentified.

Findings of the study overall: Breadth and depth of Spike-specific TCRs rose after two AZD1222 doses.

The repertoire was sequenced with immunoSEQ multiplex PCR; TCRdb's copy has only in-frame clones and lacks some. The table records 180,000 or so clones, 88% of them present only once. Sequenced material: peripheral blood, taken 28 days after the second AZD1222 dose. This chain connects TRBV28 to TRBJ2-1; TRBD2 might be the D (6 bases). The clonotype comes from an adult who received the AZD1222 COVID-19 vaccine. In DNA, the CDR3 is TGTGCCAGCAGTTTACGGAGGGCCGTCGACAATGAGCAGTTCTTC. Protein sequence: CASSLRRAVDNEQFF.